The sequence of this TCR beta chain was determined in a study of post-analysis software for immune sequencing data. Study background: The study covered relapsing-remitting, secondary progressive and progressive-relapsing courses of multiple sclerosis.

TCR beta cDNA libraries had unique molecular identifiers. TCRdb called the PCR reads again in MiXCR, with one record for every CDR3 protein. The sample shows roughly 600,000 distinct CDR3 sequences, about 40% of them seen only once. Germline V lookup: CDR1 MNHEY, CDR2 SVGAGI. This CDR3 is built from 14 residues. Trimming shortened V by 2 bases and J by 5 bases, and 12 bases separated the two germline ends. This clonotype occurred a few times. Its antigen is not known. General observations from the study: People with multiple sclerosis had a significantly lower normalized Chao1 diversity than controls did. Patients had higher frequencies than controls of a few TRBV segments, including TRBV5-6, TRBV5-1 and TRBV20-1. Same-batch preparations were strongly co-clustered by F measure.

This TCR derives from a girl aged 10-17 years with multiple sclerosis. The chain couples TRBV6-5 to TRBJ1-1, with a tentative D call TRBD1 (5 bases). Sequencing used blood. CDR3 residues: CASSYGVGGTEAFF. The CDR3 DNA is TGTGCCAGCAGTTACGGGGTGGGGGGGACTGAAGCTTTCTTT.